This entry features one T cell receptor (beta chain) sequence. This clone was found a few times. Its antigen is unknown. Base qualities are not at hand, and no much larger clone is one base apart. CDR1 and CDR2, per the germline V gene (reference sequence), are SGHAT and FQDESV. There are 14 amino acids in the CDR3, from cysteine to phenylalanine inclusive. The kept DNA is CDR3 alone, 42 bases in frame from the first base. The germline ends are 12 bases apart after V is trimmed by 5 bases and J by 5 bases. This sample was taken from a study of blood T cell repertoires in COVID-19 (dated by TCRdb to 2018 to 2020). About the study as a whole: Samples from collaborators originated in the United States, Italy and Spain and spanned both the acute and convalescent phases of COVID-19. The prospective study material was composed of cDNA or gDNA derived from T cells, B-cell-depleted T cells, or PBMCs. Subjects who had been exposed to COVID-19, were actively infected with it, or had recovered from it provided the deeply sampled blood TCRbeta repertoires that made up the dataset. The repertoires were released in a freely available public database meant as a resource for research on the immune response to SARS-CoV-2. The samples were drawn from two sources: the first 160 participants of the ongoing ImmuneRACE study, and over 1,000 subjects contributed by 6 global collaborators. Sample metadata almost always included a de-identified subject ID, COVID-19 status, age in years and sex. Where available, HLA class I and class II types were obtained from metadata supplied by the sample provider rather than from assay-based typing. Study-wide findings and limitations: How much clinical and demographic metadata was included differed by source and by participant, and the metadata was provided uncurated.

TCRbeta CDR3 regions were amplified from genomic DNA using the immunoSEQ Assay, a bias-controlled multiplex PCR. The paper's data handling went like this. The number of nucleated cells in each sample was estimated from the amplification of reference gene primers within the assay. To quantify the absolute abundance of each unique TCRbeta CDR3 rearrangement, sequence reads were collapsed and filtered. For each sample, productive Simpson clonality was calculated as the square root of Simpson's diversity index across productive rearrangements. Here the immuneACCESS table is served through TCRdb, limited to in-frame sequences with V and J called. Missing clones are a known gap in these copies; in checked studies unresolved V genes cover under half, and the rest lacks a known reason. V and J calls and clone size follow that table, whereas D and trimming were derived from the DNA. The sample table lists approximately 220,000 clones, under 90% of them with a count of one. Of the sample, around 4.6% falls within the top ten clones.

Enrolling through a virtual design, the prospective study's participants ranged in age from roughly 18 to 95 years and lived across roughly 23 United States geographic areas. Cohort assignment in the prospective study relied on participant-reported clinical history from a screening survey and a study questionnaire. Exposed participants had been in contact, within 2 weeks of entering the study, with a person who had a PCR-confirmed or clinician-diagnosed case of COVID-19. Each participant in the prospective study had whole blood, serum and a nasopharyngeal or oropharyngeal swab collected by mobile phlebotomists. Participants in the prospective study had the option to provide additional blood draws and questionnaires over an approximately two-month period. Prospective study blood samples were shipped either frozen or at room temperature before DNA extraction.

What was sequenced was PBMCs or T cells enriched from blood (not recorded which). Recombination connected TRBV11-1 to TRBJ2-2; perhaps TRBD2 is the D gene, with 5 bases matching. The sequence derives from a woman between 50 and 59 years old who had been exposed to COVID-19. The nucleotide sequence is TGTGCCAGCAGCCTTGCCGGGGAAACCGGGGAGCTGTTTTTT. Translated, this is CASSLAGETGELFF.